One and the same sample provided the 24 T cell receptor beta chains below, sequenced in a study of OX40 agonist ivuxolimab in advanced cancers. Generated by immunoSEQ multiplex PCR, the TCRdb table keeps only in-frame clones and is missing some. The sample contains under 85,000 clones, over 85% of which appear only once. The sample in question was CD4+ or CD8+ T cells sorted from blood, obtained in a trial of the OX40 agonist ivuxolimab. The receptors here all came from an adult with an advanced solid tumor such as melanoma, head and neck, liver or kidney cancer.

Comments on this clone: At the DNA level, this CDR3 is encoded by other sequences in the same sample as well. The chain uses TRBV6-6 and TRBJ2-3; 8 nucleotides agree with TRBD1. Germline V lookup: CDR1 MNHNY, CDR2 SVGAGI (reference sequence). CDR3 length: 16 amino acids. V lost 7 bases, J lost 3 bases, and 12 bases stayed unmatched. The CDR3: CASKDQGTGQTDTQYF. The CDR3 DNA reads TGTGCCAGCAAAGACCAGGGGACAGGACAAACAGATACGCAGTATTTT.

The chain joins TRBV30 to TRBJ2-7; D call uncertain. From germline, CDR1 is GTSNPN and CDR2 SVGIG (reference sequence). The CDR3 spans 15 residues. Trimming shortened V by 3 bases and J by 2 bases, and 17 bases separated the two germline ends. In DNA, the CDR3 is TGTGCCTGGAGCTATCCCCCTAAGGGCACCTACGAGCAGTACTTC. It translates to CAWSYPPKGTYEQYF.

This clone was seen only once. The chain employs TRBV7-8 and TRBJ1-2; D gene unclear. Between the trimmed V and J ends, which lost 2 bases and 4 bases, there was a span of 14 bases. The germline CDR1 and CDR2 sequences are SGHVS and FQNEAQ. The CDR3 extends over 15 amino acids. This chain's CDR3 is CASSLYAVGGYGYTF. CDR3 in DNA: TGTGCCAGCAGCTTATATGCGGTGGGCGGCTATGGCTACACCTTC.

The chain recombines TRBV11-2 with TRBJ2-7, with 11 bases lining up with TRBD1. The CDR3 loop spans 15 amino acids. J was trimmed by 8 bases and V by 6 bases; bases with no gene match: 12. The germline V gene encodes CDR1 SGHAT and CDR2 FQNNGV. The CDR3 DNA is TGTGCCAGCAGTTATGGACAGGGGGCCCCTATGAAGCAGTACTTC. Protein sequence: CASSYGQGAPMKQYF.

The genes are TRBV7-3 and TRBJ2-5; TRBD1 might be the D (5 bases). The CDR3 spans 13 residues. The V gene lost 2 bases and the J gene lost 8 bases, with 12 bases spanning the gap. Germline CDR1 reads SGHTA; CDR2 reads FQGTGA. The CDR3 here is CASSLGQQGTQYF. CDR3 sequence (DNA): TGTGCCAGCAGCTTAGGACAACAAGGAACCCAGTACTTC.

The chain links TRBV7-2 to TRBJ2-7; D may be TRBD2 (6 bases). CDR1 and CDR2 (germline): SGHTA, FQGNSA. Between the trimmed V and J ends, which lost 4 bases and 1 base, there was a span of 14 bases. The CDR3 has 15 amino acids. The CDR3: CASSSLPGRSYEQYF. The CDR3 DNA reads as TGTGCCAGCAGCTCCCTCCCGGGGAGGTCCTACGAGCAGTACTTC.

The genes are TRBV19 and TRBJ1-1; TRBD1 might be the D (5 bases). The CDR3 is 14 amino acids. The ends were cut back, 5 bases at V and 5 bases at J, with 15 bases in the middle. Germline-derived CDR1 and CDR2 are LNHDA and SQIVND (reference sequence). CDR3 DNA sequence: TGTGCCAGTAGTGCCGGGACCTCGGAGACTGAAGCTTTCTTT. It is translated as CASSAGTSETEAFF.

The CDR3 coding sequence is TGTGCCAGTAGTCCGCGACAGGGCAGGGCTAGCGGTTTTAGGTATGAGCAGTTCTTC. This encodes CASSPRQGRASGFRYEQFF. The chain couples TRBV19 to TRBJ2-1; D possibly matches TRBD1 or TRBD2 (7 bases each). The germline V gene encodes CDR1 LNHDA and CDR2 SQIVND (reference sequence). The CDR3 has 19 amino acids. Trimming cost V 5 bases and J 8 bases, with 31 bases left between them.

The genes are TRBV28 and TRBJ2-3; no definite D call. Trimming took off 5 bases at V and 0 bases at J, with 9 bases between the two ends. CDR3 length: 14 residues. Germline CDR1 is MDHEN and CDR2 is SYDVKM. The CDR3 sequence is CASSADASTDTQYF. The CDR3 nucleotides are TGTGCCAGCAGTGCCGACGCAAGCACAGATACGCAGTATTTT.

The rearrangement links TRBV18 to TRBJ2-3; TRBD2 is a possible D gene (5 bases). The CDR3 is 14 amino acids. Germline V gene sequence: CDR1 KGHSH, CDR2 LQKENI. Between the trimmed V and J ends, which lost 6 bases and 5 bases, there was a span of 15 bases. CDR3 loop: CASSPLAAVDTQYF. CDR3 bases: TGTGCCAGCTCCCCGCTAGCCGCAGTAGATACGCAGTATTTT. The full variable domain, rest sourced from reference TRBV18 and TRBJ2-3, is NAGVMQNPRHLVRRRGQEARLRCSPMKGHSHVYWYRQLPEEGLKFMVYLQKENIIDESGMPKERFSAEFPKEGPSILRIQQVVRGDSAAYFCASSPLAAVDTQYFGPGTRLTVL.

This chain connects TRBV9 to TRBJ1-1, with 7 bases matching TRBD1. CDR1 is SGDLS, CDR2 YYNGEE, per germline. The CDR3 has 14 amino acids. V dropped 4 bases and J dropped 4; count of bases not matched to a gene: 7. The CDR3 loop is CASSNNRGSTEAFF. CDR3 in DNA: TGTGCCAGCAGCAATAACAGGGGATCCACTGAAGCTTTCTTT.

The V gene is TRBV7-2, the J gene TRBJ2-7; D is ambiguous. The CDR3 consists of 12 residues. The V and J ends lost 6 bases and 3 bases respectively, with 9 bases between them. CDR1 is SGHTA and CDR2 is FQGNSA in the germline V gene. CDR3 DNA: TGTGCCAGCAGTTGGATTAACTACGAGCAGTACTTC. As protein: CASSWINYEQYF.

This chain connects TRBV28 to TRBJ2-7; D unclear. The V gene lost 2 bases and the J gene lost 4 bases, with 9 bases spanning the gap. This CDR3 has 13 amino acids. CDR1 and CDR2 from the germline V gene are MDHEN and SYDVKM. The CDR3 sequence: CASSLRERYEQYF. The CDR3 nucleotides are TGTGCCAGCAGTTTAAGGGAAAGATACGAGCAGTACTTC.

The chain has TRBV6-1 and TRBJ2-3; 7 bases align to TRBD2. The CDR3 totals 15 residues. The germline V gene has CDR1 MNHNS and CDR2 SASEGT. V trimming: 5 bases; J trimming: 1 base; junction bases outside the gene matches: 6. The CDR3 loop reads CASSPRGSGTDTQYF. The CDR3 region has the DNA TGTGCCAGCAGTCCGCGCGGGAGTGGCACAGATACGCAGTATTTT.

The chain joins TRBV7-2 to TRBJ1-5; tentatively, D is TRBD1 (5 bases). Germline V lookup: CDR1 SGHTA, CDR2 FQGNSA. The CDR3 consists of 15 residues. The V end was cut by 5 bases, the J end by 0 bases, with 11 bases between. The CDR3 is CASSIDSYSNQPQHF. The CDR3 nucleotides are TGTGCCAGCAGCATAGACAGTTATAGCAATCAGCCCCAGCATTTT.

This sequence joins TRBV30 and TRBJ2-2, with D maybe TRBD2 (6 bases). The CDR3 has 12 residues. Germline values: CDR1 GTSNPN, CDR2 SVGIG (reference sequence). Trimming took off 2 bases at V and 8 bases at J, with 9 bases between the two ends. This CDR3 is CAWSLGGGELFF. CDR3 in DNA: TGTGCCTGGAGTCTGGGGGGTGGGGAGCTGTTTTTT.

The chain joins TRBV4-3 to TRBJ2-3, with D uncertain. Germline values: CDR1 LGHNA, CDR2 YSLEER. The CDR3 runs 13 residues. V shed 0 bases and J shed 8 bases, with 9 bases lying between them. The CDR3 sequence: CASSQDSPSTQYF. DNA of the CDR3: TGCGCCAGCAGCCAAGATTCGCCCTCTACGCAGTATTTT.

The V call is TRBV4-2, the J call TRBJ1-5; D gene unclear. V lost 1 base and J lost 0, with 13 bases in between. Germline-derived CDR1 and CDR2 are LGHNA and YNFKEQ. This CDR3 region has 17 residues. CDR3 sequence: CASSQASGSYSNQPQHF. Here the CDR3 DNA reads TGTGCCAGCAGCCAAGCATCCGGAAGTTATAGCAATCAGCCCCAGCATTTT.

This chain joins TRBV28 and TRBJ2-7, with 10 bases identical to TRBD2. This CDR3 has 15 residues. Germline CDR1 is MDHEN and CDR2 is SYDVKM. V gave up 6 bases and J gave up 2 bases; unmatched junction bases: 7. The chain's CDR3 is CASSQSGRGTYEQYF. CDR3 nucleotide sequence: TGTGCCAGCAGCCAAAGCGGGAGGGGGACCTACGAGCAGTACTTC.

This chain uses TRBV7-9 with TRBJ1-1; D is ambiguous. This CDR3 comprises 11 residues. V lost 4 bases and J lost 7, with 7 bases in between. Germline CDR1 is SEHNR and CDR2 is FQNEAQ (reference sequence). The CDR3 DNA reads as TGTGCCAGCAGCTCCCAGGATGAAGCTTTCTTT. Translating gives CASSSQDEAFF. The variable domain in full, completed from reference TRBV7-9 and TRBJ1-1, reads DTGVSQNPRHKITKRGQNVTFRCDPISEHNRLYWYRQTLGQGPEFLTYFQNEAQLEKSRLLSDRFSAERPKGSFSTLEIQRTEQGDSAMYLCASSSQDEAFFGQGTRLTVV.

The CDR3 coding sequence is TGTGCCAGCAGCCAAACGACAGGGGGGAATCAGCCCCAGCATTTT. This translates into CASSQTTGGNQPQHF. The chain couples TRBV11-2 to TRBJ1-5, with 9 bases matching TRBD1. The V segment lost 5 bases and the J segment 4 bases; nucleotides outside the gene matches: 6. CDR3 size: 15 residues. Germline-derived CDR1 and CDR2 are SGHAT and FQNNGV.

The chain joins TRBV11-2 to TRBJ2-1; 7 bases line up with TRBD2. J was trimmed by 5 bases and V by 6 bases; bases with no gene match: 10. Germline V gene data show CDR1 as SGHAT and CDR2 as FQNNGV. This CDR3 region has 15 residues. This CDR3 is CASRLGRGSNNEQFF. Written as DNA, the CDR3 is TGTGCCAGCAGACTCGGGCGCGGGAGTAACAATGAGCAGTTCTTC.

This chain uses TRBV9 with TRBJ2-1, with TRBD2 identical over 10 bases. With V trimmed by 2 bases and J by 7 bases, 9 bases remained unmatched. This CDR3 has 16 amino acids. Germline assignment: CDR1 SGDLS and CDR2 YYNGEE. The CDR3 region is CASSVKAGGSFNEQFF. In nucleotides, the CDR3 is TGTGCCAGCAGCGTTAAAGCGGGAGGGTCTTTTAATGAGCAGTTCTTC.

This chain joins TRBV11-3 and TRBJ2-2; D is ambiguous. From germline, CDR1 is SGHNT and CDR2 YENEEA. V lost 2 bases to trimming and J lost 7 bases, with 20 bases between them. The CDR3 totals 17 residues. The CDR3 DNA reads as TGTGCCAGCAGCTTATCCTCGGGCCGGGCGCGAATCGGGGAGCTGTTTTTT. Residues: CASSLSSGRARIGELFF.